The 31 T cell receptor beta chains below come from one sample, sequenced in a study of cytomegalovirus exposure and HLA in healthy donors. The PCR employed 60 Vbeta primers together with 13 Jbeta primers. Clones were sequenced by immunoSEQ multiplex PCR, and TCRdb holds only the in-frame ones, with some missing. The listing records 80,000 to 95,000 clones. Sequencing was done on a sample of PBMCs. All receptors derive from a man in his fifties in good health and CMV-seropositive.

The chain recombines TRBV4-3 with TRBJ2-2; no reliable D call. Germline CDR1 is LGHNA and CDR2 is YSLEER. The CDR3 has 14 residues. V was pared by 3 bases and J by 6 bases, with 11 bases between. CDR3: CASSQSQESGELFF. In DNA, the CDR3 is TGCGCCAGCAGCCAGAGCCAAGAATCCGGGGAGCTGTTTTTT.

The gene calls are TRBV5-6 and TRBJ1-4; 9 bases match TRBD1. V lost 4 bases, J lost 8 bases, and 12 bases stayed unmatched. Germline-derived CDR1 and CDR2 are SGHDT and YYEEEE. The CDR3 has 16 amino acids. CDR3 in amino acids: CASSPLGGQGSEKLFF. CDR3 in DNA: TGTGCCAGCAGCCCCCTTGGGGGACAGGGATCCGAAAAACTGTTTTTT.

This chain joins TRBV6-5 and TRBJ2-7; TRBD2 is a possible D gene (5 bases). Trimming took off 6 bases at V and 5 bases at J, with 11 bases between the two ends. Per the germline V gene, CDR1 is MNHEY and CDR2 is SVGAGI. The CDR3 has 12 residues. The CDR3 here is CASRRGRNEQYF. CDR3 DNA sequence: TGTGCCAGCAGGCGAGGGCGAAACGAGCAGTACTTC.

The rearrangement joins TRBV19 to TRBJ2-3; 10 bases match TRBD1. The V gene end was trimmed by 0 bases and the J gene end by 3 bases; junction bases not matched to a gene: 3. CDR1 LNHDA and CDR2 SQIVND come from the germline V gene (reference sequence). The CDR3 loop spans 16 amino acids. CDR3 amino acids: CASSIDPGQGTDTQYF. The CDR3 DNA is TGTGCCAGTAGTATAGATCCGGGACAGGGGACAGATACGCAGTATTTT.

The rearrangement links TRBV7-3 to TRBJ2-3; maybe TRBD2 (5 bases). There are 15 residues in the CDR3. Germline CDR1 is SGHTA and CDR2 is FQGTGA. Between the trimmed V and J ends, which lost 1 base and 0 bases, there was a span of 8 bases. CDR3 nucleotide sequence: TGTGCCAGCAGCTTAAACGGCGGGAGCACAGATACGCAGTATTTT. This sequence encodes CASSLNGGSTDTQYF.

This rearrangement joins TRBV7-3 to TRBJ2-1; 9 bases fit TRBD2. Germline-derived CDR1 and CDR2 are SGHTA and FQGTGA. The CDR3 has 16 residues. V was clipped by 0 bases and J by 9 bases; unmatched bases: 9. The CDR3 DNA is TGTGCCAGCAGCTTAACGACTAGCGGAGGAGGGGGTGAGCAGTTCTTC. This gives the protein CASSLTTSGGGGEQFF. Full variable domain (missing parts from reference TRBV7-3 and TRBJ2-1): GAGVSQTPSNKVTEKGKYVELRCDPISGHTALYWYRQSLGQGPEFLIYFQGTGAADDSGLPNDRFFAVRPEGSVSTLKIQRTERGDSAVYLCASSLTTSGGGGEQFFGPGTRLTVL.

The chain couples TRBV28 to TRBJ2-2, with D maybe TRBD2 (6 bases). Trimming took off 2 bases at V and 3 bases at J, with 7 bases between the two ends. CDR1 is MDHEN and CDR2 is SYDVKM in the germline V gene. This CDR3 has 14 amino acids. The CDR3 loop reads CASSLGDYTGELFF. The CDR3 coding sequence is TGTGCCAGCAGTTTAGGGGACTACACCGGGGAGCTGTTTTTT.

The CDR3 DNA sequence: TGTGCCAGCAGTTTATCGAGAGGGGGAGCCCAACAAGAGACCCAGTACTTC. It yields the protein CASSLSRGGAQQETQYF. The V call is TRBV27, the J call TRBJ2-5, with D perhaps TRBD1 (6 bases). The germline gives CDR1 MNHEY, CDR2 SMNVEV (reference sequence). The CDR3 has 17 amino acids. The V end was cut by 0 bases, the J end by 2 bases, with 16 bases between.

The V gene is TRBV6-5, the J gene TRBJ1-1; tentative D call: TRBD1 (6 bases). This CDR3 spans 12 amino acids. The V end lost 5 bases, the J end lost 8 bases, and 12 bases lay between the germline ends. Germline V gene data show CDR1 as MNHEY and CDR2 as SVGAGI. CDR3 nucleotides: TGTGCCAGCAGTGCCGACAGGCACGAAGCTTTCTTT. Its translation is CASSADRHEAFF.

The chain recombines TRBV11-3 with TRBJ1-1; no clear D gene. The V end lost 5 bases, the J end lost 5 bases, and 6 bases lay between the germline ends. The germline gives CDR1 SGHNT, CDR2 YENEEA. The CDR3 is 11 residues long. The CDR3 here is CASSRGTEAFF. The CDR3, as DNA: TGTGCCAGCAGCCGCGGGACTGAAGCTTTCTTT.

The V and J genes are TRBV5-4 and TRBJ2-7; 12 bases fit TRBD1. The V gene's germline CDR1 is SGHNT and CDR2 YYREEE (reference sequence). This CDR3 has 16 residues. V gave up 4 bases and J gave up 6 bases; unmatched junction bases: 11. As DNA, the CDR3 is TGTGCCAGCAGCCCCGGTTGGGGACAGGGGGCGCGCGAGCAGTACTTC. Its translation is CASSPGWGQGAREQYF.

The chain links TRBV27 to TRBJ2-7; TRBD2 aligns across 7 bases. The V gene end was trimmed by 10 bases and the J gene end by 6 bases; junction bases not matched to a gene: 21. Germline V gene sequence: CDR1 MNHEY, CDR2 SMNVEV (reference sequence). The CDR3 consists of 16 residues. The CDR3 region has the DNA TGTGCCACACAAGGGCCTGGGGCTAGCGGAGGACGCGAGCAGTACTTC. It codes for CATQGPGASGGREQYF.

The chain uses TRBV4-1 and TRBJ1-4, with unresolved D. The CDR3 consists of 15 residues. V dropped 1 base and J dropped 9 bases, with 15 bases sitting between them. Germline CDR1 reads MGHRA; CDR2 reads YSYEKL. The CDR3: CASSQGEVGLQKLFF. Here the CDR3 DNA reads TGCGCCAGCAGCCAAGGGGAAGTTGGACTACAAAAACTGTTTTTT.

This chain joins TRBV7-2 and TRBJ2-1, with TRBD2 matching over 13 bases. This CDR3 has 14 amino acids. V dropped 6 bases and J dropped 13; count of bases not matched to a gene: 9. Germline values: CDR1 SGHTA, CDR2 FQGNSA. The CDR3: CASREGLAGSKQFF. The CDR3 DNA reads TGTGCCAGCAGAGAGGGACTAGCGGGATCAAAACAGTTCTTC.

The rearrangement joins TRBV18 to TRBJ1-1; D call uncertain. Looked up from germline, CDR1 is KGHSH and CDR2 is LQKENI. The V end was cut by 3 bases, the J end by 1 base, with 9 bases between. This CDR3 has 14 residues. The CDR3 sequence: CASSPTLGNTEAFF. As DNA, the CDR3 is TGTGCCAGCTCACCGACTCTGGGGAACACTGAAGCTTTCTTT.

The rearrangement joins TRBV9 to TRBJ1-4; D call uncertain. Trimming left V 2 bases short and J 3 bases short, with 11 bases between. CDR3 length: 15 amino acids. The germline V gene has CDR1 SGDLS and CDR2 YYNGEE. Written as DNA, the CDR3 is TGTGCCAGCAGCGTCGGATACCAGGCTAATGAAAAACTGTTTTTT. It translates to CASSVGYQANEKLFF.

The rearrangement joins TRBV6-5 to TRBJ1-2; D might be TRBD1 (5 bases). The germline CDR1 and CDR2 sequences are MNHEY and SVGAGI. Deletions cut 8 bases from V and 3 bases from J, with 10 bases between. This CDR3 spans 12 amino acids. Written as DNA, the CDR3 is TGTGCCAGCCTCGACAGTTACTATGGCTACACCTTC. Translation: CASLDSYYGYTF.

V usage is TRBV4-2 and J usage is TRBJ1-1, with a weak D call TRBD1 (5 bases). The CDR3 contains 16 residues. V was clipped by 0 bases and J by 3 bases, with 14 bases between them. The V gene's germline CDR1 is LGHNA and CDR2 YNFKEQ. DNA for the CDR3: TGTGCCAGCAGCCAAGATGGATTGGGGCAGGACACTGAAGCTTTCTTT. Translating it yields CASSQDGLGQDTEAFF.

V gene TRBV13 combines with J gene TRBJ2-7; TRBD2 matches at 9 bases. This CDR3 region has 18 residues. The germline gives CDR1 PRHDT, CDR2 FYEKMQ (reference sequence). V lost 6 bases to trimming and J lost 2 bases; unmatched junction nucleotides: 17. The CDR3 loop reads CASRIAGGAGGRTYEQYF. Here the CDR3 DNA reads TGTGCCAGCAGGATTGCGGGTGGGGCGGGAGGGAGGACCTACGAGCAGTACTTC.

V usage is TRBV13 and J usage is TRBJ2-2; 8 bases agree with TRBD2. V gave up 7 bases and J gave up 4 bases; unmatched junction bases: 5. CDR1 is PRHDT, CDR2 FYEKMQ, per germline (reference sequence). The CDR3 extends over 14 amino acids. CDR3 protein: CASTRAGVTGELFF. In DNA form, the CDR3 reads TGTGCCAGCACCCGAGCGGGAGTCACCGGGGAGCTGTTTTTT. Using reference TRBV13 and TRBJ2-2 for the parts outside the CDR3, the full variable domain is AAGVIQSPRHLIKEKRETATLKCYPIPRHDTVYWYQQGPGQDPQFLISFYEKMQSDKGSIPDRFSAQQFSDYHSELNMSSLELGDSALYFCASTRAGVTGELFFGEGSRLTVL.

The V and J genes are TRBV9 and TRBJ2-5, with TRBD2 identical over 7 bases. Germline loops: CDR1 SGDLS, CDR2 YYNGEE. This CDR3 contains 14 residues. V was pared by 7 bases and J by 2 bases, with 8 bases of the junction left unmatched. CDR3 amino acids: CASGRREFQETQYF. The CDR3 nucleotides are TGTGCCAGCGGGAGGCGGGAGTTTCAAGAGACCCAGTACTTC.

This sequence joins TRBV7-2 and TRBJ2-5; the D gene is possibly TRBD1 (5 bases). V shed 2 bases and J shed 4 bases, with 11 bases lying between them. The CDR3 extends over 14 amino acids. Per germline, CDR1 SGHTA and CDR2 FQGNSA. The CDR3 DNA follows: TGTGCCAGCAGCTTACAGCAGGGCGGAGAGACCCAGTACTTC. Translating it yields CASSLQQGGETQYF.

The rearrangement uses TRBV27 and TRBJ1-3, with a weak D call TRBD1 (5 bases). The CDR3 contains 14 residues. Trimming removed 3 bases from V and 3 bases from J, with 9 bases in between. Germline V CDR1 and CDR2: MNHEY, SMNVEV (reference sequence). CDR3 residues: CASSLRGDGNTIYF. In DNA, the CDR3 is TGTGCCAGCAGTTTGCGGGGGGATGGAAACACCATATATTTT.

V is TRBV18 and J is TRBJ2-1; TRBD2 matches 11 bases. Germline V gene sequence: CDR1 KGHSH, CDR2 LQKENI. The CDR3 is made up of 15 amino acids. The J segment lost 8 bases and the V segment lost 9 bases, leaving 12 bases of the junction unmatched. The CDR3 DNA is TGTGCCAGTTCTGAGGGACTAGCGGAGAATGATGAGCAGTTCTTC. This codes for CASSEGLAENDEQFF.

The chain carries TRBV4-2 and TRBJ1-4; TRBD1 might be the D (5 bases). The CDR3 covers 12 residues. Germline CDR1 and CDR2: LGHNA and YNFKEQ. Trimming cost V 1 base and J 8 bases, with 5 bases left between them. Here the CDR3 reads CASSQAGEKLFF. The DNA for the CDR3 is TGTGCCAGCAGCCAAGCAGGGGAAAAACTGTTTTTT.

The rearrangement joins TRBV11-2 to TRBJ2-3; 9 bases map to TRBD2. The junction had 11 bases not matched to a gene; V was cut back by 4 bases and J by 9 bases. The CDR3 is made up of 15 amino acids. Germline loops: CDR1 SGHAT, CDR2 FQNNGV. In DNA form, the CDR3 reads TGTGCCAGCAGCTGGACTAGCGCAAGGTCAGGGACGCAGTATTTT. This sequence encodes CASSWTSARSGTQYF. Using reference TRBV11-2 and TRBJ2-3 for the parts outside the CDR3, the full variable domain is EAGVAQSPRYKIIEKRQSVAFWCNPISGHATLYWYQQILGQGPKLLIQFQNNGVVDDSQLPKDRFSAERLKGVDSTLKIQPAKLEDSAVYLCASSWTSARSGTQYFGPGTRLTVL.

This chain joins TRBV5-1 and TRBJ2-5; maybe TRBD1 (6 bases). Germline-derived CDR1 and CDR2 are SGHRS and YFSETQ. Trimming took 4 bases from V and 2 from J, leaving 12 bases between them. The CDR3 contains 14 residues. The CDR3 loop is CASSTGTPQETQYF. The CDR3 coding sequence is TGCGCCAGCAGCACGGGGACACCGCAAGAGACCCAGTACTTC.

The V gene is TRBV5-5, the J gene TRBJ2-7; no firm D call. This CDR3 comprises 14 residues. V shed 4 bases and J shed 0 bases, with 11 bases lying between them. Germline V gene lookup returns CDR1 SGHKS and CDR2 YYEKEE (reference sequence). CDR3 DNA: TGTGCCAGCAGCCCTCAGGTACTCTCCTACGAGCAGTACTTC. Translated, it gives CASSPQVLSYEQYF.

The chain employs TRBV11-2 and TRBJ1-4, with TRBD1 matching over 9 bases. CDR1 and CDR2 (germline): SGHAT, FQNNGV. There are 17 residues in the CDR3. After removal of 1 base from V and 5 bases from J, the junction contained 8 bases not matched to a gene. The CDR3: CASSLAIPGQGNEKLFF. The CDR3 nucleotides read TGTGCCAGCAGCTTAGCAATTCCGGGACAGGGAAATGAAAAACTGTTTTTT.

The V gene is TRBV18, the J gene TRBJ2-2; the D gene is possibly TRBD1 (6 bases). The V and J ends lost 2 bases and 4 bases respectively, with 11 bases between them. Germline loops: CDR1 KGHSH, CDR2 LQKENI. This CDR3 is built from 15 residues. CDR3 sequence reads: CASSPERGFTGELFF. Here the CDR3 DNA reads TGTGCCAGCTCACCAGAAAGGGGGTTCACCGGGGAGCTGTTTTTT.

The gene calls are TRBV5-4 and TRBJ2-5; D might be TRBD1 (6 bases). The germline V gene has CDR1 SGHNT and CDR2 YYREEE (reference sequence). CDR3 length equals 13 residues. V was trimmed by 5 bases and J by 2 bases, leaving 10 bases between them. The CDR3 region is CASSKGGQETQYF. The CDR3 DNA reads TGTGCCAGCAGTAAAGGGGGACAAGAGACCCAGTACTTC.